The 17 T cell receptor beta chains reported below all come from one sample, sequenced in a study of T-cell reconstitution after alpha-beta-depleted transplantation in children. Using unique molecular identifiers, the investigators prepared the TCRbeta library. TCRdb reprocessed the PCR reads via MiXCR and lists one record per CDR3 protein. The sample consists of hundreds of thousands of distinct CDR3 sequences, about an eighth of them appearing once. The starting material was PBMCs, mostly from graft donor cells, obtained 360 days after TCRalphabeta/CD19-depleted stem cell transplant. The receptors here all came from a male patient aged 10 to 17 who had a stem cell transplant for acute myeloid leukemia, so the T cells may come from the graft donor.

The chain joins TRBV19 to TRBJ1-1, with 10 nucleotides matching TRBD1. This CDR3 has 13 residues. The V segment lost 6 bases and the J segment 4 bases; nucleotides outside the gene matches: 2. Germline CDR1 reads LNHDA; CDR2 reads SQIVND (reference sequence). The DNA for the CDR3 is TGTGCCAGTAGAGGGACAGGGGTCACTGAAGCTTTCTTT. Encoded protein: CASRGTGVTEAFF. The entire variable domain, with the rest obtained from reference TRBV19 and TRBJ1-1, is as follows: DGGITQSPKYLFRKEGQNVTLSCEQNLNHDAMYWYRQDPGQGLRLIYYSQIVNDFQKGDIAEGYSVSREKKESFPLTVTSAQKNPTAFYLCASRGTGVTEAFFGQGTRLTVV.

The V gene is TRBV20-1, the J gene TRBJ1-5; D gene uncertain. With 1 base removed from V and 0 bases from J, the gap between germline ends came to 4 bases. This CDR3 spans 13 amino acids. Germline lookup yields CDR1 DFQATT and CDR2 SNEGSKA (reference sequence). CDR3: CSARVDSNQPQHF. CDR3 DNA: TGCAGTGCTAGAGTTGATAGCAATCAGCCCCAGCATTTT.

This chain connects TRBV20-1 to TRBJ2-3; tentatively, D is TRBD2 (6 bases). Germline V gene sequence: CDR1 DFQATT, CDR2 SNEGSKA (reference sequence). Trimming left V 3 bases short and J 1 base short, with 11 bases between. The CDR3 length is 14 residues. CDR3 nucleotides: TGCAGTGCTAGCGAGTCGGGGGGCACAGATACGCAGTATTTT. This gives the protein CSASESGGTDTQYF.

The chain combines TRBV10-3 with TRBJ2-3, with 14 bases lining up with TRBD2. The germline CDR1 and CDR2 sequences are ENHRY and SYGVKD. The CDR3 spans 15 residues. Losses at the gene ends were 6 bases for V and 8 bases for J; bases not matched to a gene: 7. CDR3: CAISGLAGGGGTQYF. The CDR3 nucleotides are TGTGCCATCAGCGGACTAGCGGGAGGCGGTGGTACGCAGTATTTT.

There are many counts of this clonotype. CDR3 residues: CATSDNRGLIQPQHF. DNA of the CDR3: TGTGCCACCAGTGATAACAGGGGGCTAATACAGCCCCAGCATTTT. The gene calls are TRBV24-1 and TRBJ1-5; 9 nucleotides agree with TRBD1. CDR3 length: 15 residues. V lost 3 bases and J lost 7; bases outside the gene matches: 6. Germline loops: CDR1 KGHDR, CDR2 SFDVKD.

In its sample, this clonotype was seen a few times. This chain joins TRBV30 and TRBJ2-7; D assignment may be TRBD1 or TRBD2 (6 bases each). CDR1 GTSNPN and CDR2 SVGIG come from the germline V gene (reference sequence). The CDR3 has 14 residues. Trimming stripped 6 bases from V and 1 base from J, with 16 bases between. The CDR3 reads CACLGGTPSYEQYF. CDR3 DNA sequence: TGTGCCTGCCTTGGCGGGACACCTTCCTACGAGCAGTACTTC.

The chain couples TRBV28 to TRBJ2-5; no clear D gene. Per the germline V gene, CDR1 is MDHEN and CDR2 is SYDVKM. The V and J ends lost 4 bases and 4 bases respectively, with 13 bases between them. The CDR3 totals 14 residues. CDR3 loop: CASSSRPERETQYF. The DNA for the CDR3 is TGTGCCAGCAGTTCCCGGCCCGAGCGAGAGACCCAGTACTTC.

This clonotype counts as large. V usage is TRBV5-1 and J usage is TRBJ2-3, with D uncertain. CDR1 SGHRS and CDR2 YFSETQ come from the germline V gene. The CDR3 sequence is 14 residues long. V dropped 7 bases and J dropped 0 bases, with 12 bases sitting between them. Here the CDR3 reads CASARSSSTDTQYF. The CDR3 bases are TGCGCCAGCGCCCGGAGTTCTAGCACAGATACGCAGTATTTT.

The CDR3 loop reads CSASTSGAYNEQFF. The CDR3 DNA sequence: TGCAGTGCTTCGACTAGCGGGGCCTACAATGAGCAGTTCTTC. V and J are TRBV20-1 and TRBJ2-1; TRBD2 aligns across 11 bases. After removal of 5 bases from V and 2 bases from J, the junction contained 2 bases not matched to a gene. CDR3 length equals 14 residues. Germline assignment: CDR1 DFQATT and CDR2 SNEGSKA (reference sequence).

This clonotype was seen only a few times. The chain recombines TRBV29-1 with TRBJ2-2; D may be TRBD1 or TRBD2 (5 bases each). The CDR3 loop spans 11 amino acids. Germline CDR1 SQVTM, CDR2 ANQGSEA. V lost 8 bases and J 7 bases, leaving 11 bases between the germline ends. CDR3 amino acids: CSSGSGGELFF. The CDR3 DNA follows: TGCAGCTCAGGGAGTGGCGGGGAGCTGTTTTTT.

This clonotype was picked up many times. The chain uses TRBV14 and TRBJ2-1; 12 nucleotides line up with TRBD2. Germline V gene lookup returns CDR1 SGHDN and CDR2 FVKESK. This CDR3 has 15 amino acids. The V gene end was trimmed by 6 bases and the J gene end by 11 bases; junction bases not matched to a gene: 11. The CDR3 protein is CASSPTLAGGFQQFF. CDR3 nucleotides: TGTGCCAGCAGTCCAACACTAGCGGGGGGTTTTCAGCAGTTCTTC.

This clonotype has at least ten counts. The V call is TRBV4-1, the J call TRBJ2-1; D is perhaps TRBD1 or TRBD2 (5 bases each). In germline, CDR1 is MGHRA, CDR2 YSYEKL. CDR3 length equals 18 residues. V shed 4 bases and J shed 4 bases, with 23 bases lying between them. CDR3 region: CASSPIRGRFLGYNEQFF. CDR3 in DNA: TGCGCCAGCAGCCCGATTCGGGGCCGGTTTCTAGGGTACAATGAGCAGTTCTTC.

This clonotype was detected only a few times. The rearrangement uses TRBV4-3 and TRBJ2-3, with 9 bases aligning to TRBD2. V lost 2 bases and J lost 4; bases outside the gene matches: 4. CDR1 and CDR2 from the germline V gene are LGHNA and YSLEER. This CDR3 is built from 15 residues. CDR3 residues: CASSQQAGGADTQYF. The DNA for the CDR3 is TGCGCCAGCAGCCAACAAGCGGGAGGAGCAGATACGCAGTATTTT.

This clonotype was counted only a few times. J is TRBJ2-3 and V is TRBV7-6; 14 bases are shared with TRBD2. Trimming at V came to 4 bases and at J to 4 bases, leaving 19 bases not matched to a gene. CDR1 SGHVS and CDR2 FNYEAQ come from the germline V gene. This CDR3 region has 21 residues. The CDR3 DNA sequence: TGTGCCAGCAGCTATCCGCGACAGGGGAAACCGGGACTAGCGGGAGCAGATACGCAGTATTTT. Protein sequence: CASSYPRQGKPGLAGADTQYF. Variable domain in full (rest from reference TRBV7-6 and TRBJ2-3): GAGVSQSPRYKVTKRGQDVALRCDPISGHVSLYWYRQALGQGPEFLTYFNYEAQQDKSGLPNDRFSAERPEGSISTLTIQRTEQRDSAMYRCASSYPRQGKPGLAGADTQYFGPGTRLTVL.

The table lists this clonotype with a few counts. The V call is TRBV20-1, the J call TRBJ2-5; D call uncertain. Trimming removed 6 bases from V and 3 bases from J, with 11 bases in between. CDR1 is DFQATT, CDR2 SNEGSKA, per germline (reference sequence). The CDR3 is 12 residues long. DNA of the CDR3: TGCAGTGCCGGGTTCTCGGAAGAGACCCAGTACTTC. This encodes CSAGFSEETQYF.

In its sample, this clonotype was seen a few times. The rearrangement links TRBV4-3 to TRBJ1-2, with 8 bases matching TRBD1. CDR1 is LGHNA and CDR2 is YSLEER in the germline V gene. CDR3 size: 16 residues. Trimming removed 0 bases from V and 4 bases from J; junction bases left unmatched: 7. CDR3 region: CASSQDPQGASYGYTF. The CDR3 nucleotides are TGCGCCAGCAGCCAAGATCCCCAGGGGGCGAGCTATGGCTACACCTTC.

This clonotype was detected many times. This chain joins TRBV7-2 and TRBJ2-3, with TRBD2 matching over 14 bases. Germline V gives CDR1 SGHTA, CDR2 FQGNSA. The V gene end was trimmed by 4 bases and the J gene end by 5 bases; junction bases not matched to a gene: 2. CDR3 length: 15 amino acids. CDR3 coding DNA: TGTGCCAGCAGCTGGACTAGCGGGAGGAGAGATACGCAGTATTTT. Protein sequence: CASSWTSGRRDTQYF.